This T cell receptor (beta chain) was retrieved from a study of shared clonotypes between healthy human individuals. In its sample, this clone was seen once. TCRdb keeps only in-frame clones here, not all; method: immunoSEQ multiplex PCR. The sample lists some 2,100,000 clones, around 95% occurring once. CDR3 length: 16 residues. Germline values: CDR1 MGHDK, CDR2 SYGVNS. V lost 4 bases and J lost 4, with 19 bases in between. The sequencing input was naive CD4+ T cells sorted from blood. Subset here: CD45RA+ positively selected. The TCR sequence derives from a man between 18 and 35 years old in good health. The chain couples TRBV25-1 to TRBJ2-5, with D maybe TRBD1 (6 bases). CDR3 DNA sequence: TGTGCCAGCAGTGGCTACGGACAGCTGGGGCGAGAGACCCAGTACTTC. It yields the protein CASSGYGQLGRETQYF.